The T cell receptor (beta chain) described here comes from a study of ipilimumab plus nivolumab after autologous stem cell transplantation. The overall study: A median of about 8 nivolumab and about five ipilimumab doses were given. Both relapsed and primary refractory DLBCL were included.

TCRdb's copy holds only in-frame clones and misses some; the assay was immunoSEQ multiplex PCR. The table lists approximately 9,800 clones, 78% of them singletons. The length of the CDR3 is 14 residues. The germline CDR1 and CDR2 sequences are MNHEY and SMNVEV (reference sequence). The ends were cut back, 9 bases at V and 0 bases at J, with 12 bases in the middle. Checkpoint therapy with ipilimumab 1 mg/kg began 14 to 28 days after transplant. Patients received nivolumab 3 mg/kg at weeks 1, 4, 7, 10, then fortnightly to week 26. The TCR comes from a male donor with diffuse large B-cell lymphoma. V is TRBV27 and J is TRBJ1-3, with D uncertain. The source was PBMCs, collected in a trial of ipilimumab plus nivolumab as post-transplant consolidation. This chain's CDR3 is CASSPLNSGNTIYF. The CDR3 DNA sequence: TGTGCCAGTTCGCCCTTAAACTCTGGAAACACCATATATTTT.